This T cell receptor beta chain emerged from a study of blood T cell repertoires in COVID-19 (dated by TCRdb to 2020 to 2021). About the study as a whole: The collaborator samples originated in the United States, Italy and Spain and spanned the acute and convalescent phases of COVID-19. The material from the prospective study consisted of cDNA or gDNA derived from T cells, B-cell-depleted T cells, or PBMCs. The dataset comprised deeply sampled blood TCRbeta repertoires from subjects exposed to, actively infected with, or recovered from COVID-19. A freely available public database, intended as a resource for researchers studying the immune response to SARS-CoV-2, is where the repertoires were released. Samples were obtained from the ongoing ImmuneRACE study (first 160 participants) and from 1,000 to 1,500 subjects provided by 6 global collaborators. Nearly every sample came with metadata listing a de-identified subject ID, COVID-19 status, age in years and sex. Where available, HLA class I and class II types were taken from metadata supplied by the sample provider and were not determined by assay-based typing.

TCRbeta CDR3 regions were amplified from genomic DNA by means of the immunoSEQ Assay, a bias-controlled multiplex PCR. The authors' analysis ran thus. The number of nucleated cells in each sample was estimated by amplification of reference gene primers within the assay. Sequence reads were collapsed and filtered to measure the absolute abundance of every unique TCRbeta CDR3 rearrangement. For each sample, productive Simpson clonality was calculated as the square root of Simpson's diversity index across productive rearrangements. TCRdb took this table from immuneACCESS and kept in-frame rearrangements with V and J called. Such tables lack part of the clones; where checked against another copy, unresolved V genes explain under half of the gap, and the rest is unexplained. Clone size and the V and J calls come from that table; the DNA yielded D and trimming. The sample table shows around 170,000 clones, and about four fifths are seen once. The top ten clonotypes cover under 15% of the sample.

The paper as a whole reports these results and caveats: Clinical and demographic metadata were provided uncurated, with the amount varying by source and participant.

A second Seattle source provided samples from volunteer blood donors who had recovered from COVID-19. Whole blood was collected in K2EDTA tubes by collaborating institutions according to the institutions' own protocols. For TCRbeta analysis, collaborator samples were shipped as frozen whole blood, as isolated PBMCs, or as DNA extracted from either sample type. For this clone: The antigen it recognizes is unknown. No much larger clone exists at a distance of one base, and base qualities are not known.

The clonotype originates from a man in his sixties or seventies who had recovered from COVID-19. Sequenced: peripheral blood.

The DNA sequence is given as TGTGCCAGCAGCTTACCCCCCCCCTCGGGGGTTTATACGCAGTATTTT. The resulting protein is CASSLPPPSGVYTQYF. The chain is made from TRBV7-8 and TRBJ2-3, with a weak D call of TRBD2 (6 bases match). Via the germline V gene, CDR1 is SGHVS and CDR2 FQNEAQ. The V and J ends are trimmed by 2 bases and 7 bases, leaving 19 bases between them. The CDR3 numbers 16 residues from cysteine through phenylalanine. Here the CDR3 DNA is all that survives: 48 bases in frame from base 1.